One T cell receptor (beta chain) is described in this entry. This sequence may be a read error, since a much larger clone differs from it by one base. Total RNA (roughly 530 ng) served as template for TCR beta cDNA synthesis primed by a constant-region primer. Nested multiplex PCR, run for three rounds with slightly modified ARM-PCR, yielded TCR beta libraries. TCRdb passed the multiplex PCR reads through MiXCR, listing each CDR3 protein once. Of roughly 180,000 distinct CDR3 sequences listed, approximately 60% are singletons. Germline DNA was also extracted, and blood RNA was taken from unsorted whole blood. The data belong to a study of tumor-infiltrating lymphocytes in primary liver carcinoma. Overall study: Patients, male and female, were 30 to 69 years old.

Sequenced material: peripheral blood. This TCR was recovered from a man aged 40-50 years with primary liver carcinoma and hepatitis B virus infection.

CDR3 DNA sequence: TGTGCCAGCAGTTTCGCGGGAAACTCCGAGCAGTACTTC. Amino acids: CASSFAGNSEQYF. The chain uses TRBV28 and TRBJ2-7, with D possibly matching TRBD2 (6 bases). Trimming took off 3 bases at V and 6 bases at J, with 12 bases between the two ends. The CDR3 is 13 residues long. CDR1 and CDR2 from the germline V gene are MDHEN and SYDVKM.